This TCR beta chain was sequenced during a study of cytomegalovirus exposure and HLA in healthy donors. Background on the study: Unique TCRs from HLA-typed donors, 75 million to 100 million of them, were held in an early data release. Overall study results and limits: Per a later analysis, 18,000 or so TCR beta sequences showed association with HLA alleles at 0.05 false discovery rate.

The V gene's germline CDR1 is SGHNT and CDR2 YYREEE (reference sequence). There are 14 residues in the CDR3. To note about this clone: As yet, its antigen is unknown. At one of its ends the junction is not consistent with the germline gene, which may arise from a read error. Within the sample, other DNA sequences also encode this same CDR3.

The PCR used 60 Vbeta and 13 Jbeta primers. Clones were sequenced by immunoSEQ multiplex PCR, and TCRdb holds only the in-frame ones, with some missing. The table records about 140,000 clones, 66% of them present only once. The sequence was collected from a woman aged 60-75 years in good health and CMV-seronegative. Sequencing was done on a sample of PBMCs. The rearrangement joins TRBV5-4 to TRBJ2-1; D not resolved. The CDR3 protein is CASSLSSRSNEQFF. The CDR3, as DNA: TGTGCTAGCAGCTTGTCCTCTAGATCTAATGAGCAGTTCTTC.